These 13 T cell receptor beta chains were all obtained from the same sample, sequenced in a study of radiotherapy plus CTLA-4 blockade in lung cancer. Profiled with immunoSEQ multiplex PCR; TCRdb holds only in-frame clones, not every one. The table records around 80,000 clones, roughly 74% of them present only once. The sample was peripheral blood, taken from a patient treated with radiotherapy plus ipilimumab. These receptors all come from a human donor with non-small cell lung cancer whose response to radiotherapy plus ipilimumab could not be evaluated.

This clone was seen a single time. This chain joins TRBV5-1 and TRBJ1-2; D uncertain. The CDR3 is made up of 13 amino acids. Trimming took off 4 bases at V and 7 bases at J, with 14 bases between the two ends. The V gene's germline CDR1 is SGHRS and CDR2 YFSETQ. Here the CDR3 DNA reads TGCGCCAGCAGCCCATCGGAGTCTGGTGGCTACACCTTC. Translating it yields CASSPSESGGYTF.

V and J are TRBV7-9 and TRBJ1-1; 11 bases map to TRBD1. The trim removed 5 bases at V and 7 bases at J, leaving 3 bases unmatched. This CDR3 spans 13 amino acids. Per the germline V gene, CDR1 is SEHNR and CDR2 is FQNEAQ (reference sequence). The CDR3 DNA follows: TGTGCCAGCAGCGGACAGGGGGCGAGTGAAGCTTTCTTT. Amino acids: CASSGQGASEAFF.

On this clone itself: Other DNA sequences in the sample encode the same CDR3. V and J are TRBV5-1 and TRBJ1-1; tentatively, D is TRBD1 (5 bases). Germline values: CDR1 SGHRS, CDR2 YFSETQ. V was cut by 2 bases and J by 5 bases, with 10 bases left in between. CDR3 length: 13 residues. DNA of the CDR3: TGCGCCAGCAGCTTTGGGGGGGGGACTGAAGCTTTCTTT. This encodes CASSFGGGTEAFF.

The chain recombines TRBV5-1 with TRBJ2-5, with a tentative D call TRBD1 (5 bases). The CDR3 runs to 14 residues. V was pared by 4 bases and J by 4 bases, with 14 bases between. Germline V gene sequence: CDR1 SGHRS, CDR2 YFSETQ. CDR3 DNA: TGCGCCAGCAGCCAGACGACAGCTTCAGAGACCCAGTACTTC. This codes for CASSQTTASETQYF.

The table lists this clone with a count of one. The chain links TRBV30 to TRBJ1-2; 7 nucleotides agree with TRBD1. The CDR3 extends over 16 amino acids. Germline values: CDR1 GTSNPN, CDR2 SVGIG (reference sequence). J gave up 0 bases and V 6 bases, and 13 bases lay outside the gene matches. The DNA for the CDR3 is TGTGCCTGTACCGGACAGGCCCTCTTAGCTAACTATGGCTACACCTTC. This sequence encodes CACTGQALLANYGYTF.

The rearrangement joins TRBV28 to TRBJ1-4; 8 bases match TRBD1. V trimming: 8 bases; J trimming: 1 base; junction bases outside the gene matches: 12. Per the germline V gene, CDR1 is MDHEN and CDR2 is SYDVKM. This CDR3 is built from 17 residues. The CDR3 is CASEGTGGWITNEKLFF. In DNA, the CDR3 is TGTGCCAGCGAGGGGACAGGCGGATGGATAACTAATGAAAAACTGTTTTTT.

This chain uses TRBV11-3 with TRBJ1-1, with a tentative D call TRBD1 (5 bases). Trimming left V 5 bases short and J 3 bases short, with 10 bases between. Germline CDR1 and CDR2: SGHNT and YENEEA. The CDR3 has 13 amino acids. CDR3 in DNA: TGTGCCAGCAGCCCCTGGGGGGACACTGAAGCTTTCTTT. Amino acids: CASSPWGDTEAFF.

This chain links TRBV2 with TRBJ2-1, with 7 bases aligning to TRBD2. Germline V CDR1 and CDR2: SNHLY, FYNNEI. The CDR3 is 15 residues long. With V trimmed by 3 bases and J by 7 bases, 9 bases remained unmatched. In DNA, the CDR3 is TGTGCCAGCAGTGATCTGGCGGGAGTTTTGAATGAGCAGTTCTTC. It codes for CASSDLAGVLNEQFF. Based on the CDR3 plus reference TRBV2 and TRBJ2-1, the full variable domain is EPEVTQTPSHQVTQMGQEVILRCVPISNHLYFYWYRQILGQKVEFLVSFYNNEISEKSEIFDDQFSVERPDGSNFTLKIRSTKLEDSAMYFCASSDLAGVLNEQFFGPGTRLTVL.

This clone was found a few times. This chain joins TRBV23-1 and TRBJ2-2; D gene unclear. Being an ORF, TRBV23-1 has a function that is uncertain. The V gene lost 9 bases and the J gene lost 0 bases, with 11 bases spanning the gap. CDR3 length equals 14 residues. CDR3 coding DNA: TGCGCCAGTCAGACTTCTGCGAACACCGGGGAGCTGTTTTTT. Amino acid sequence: CASQTSANTGELFF.

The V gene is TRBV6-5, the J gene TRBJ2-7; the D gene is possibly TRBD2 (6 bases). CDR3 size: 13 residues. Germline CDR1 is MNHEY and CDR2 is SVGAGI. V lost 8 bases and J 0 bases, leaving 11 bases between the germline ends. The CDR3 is CASGLGSSYEQYF. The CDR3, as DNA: TGTGCCAGCGGACTCGGGAGCTCCTACGAGCAGTACTTC.

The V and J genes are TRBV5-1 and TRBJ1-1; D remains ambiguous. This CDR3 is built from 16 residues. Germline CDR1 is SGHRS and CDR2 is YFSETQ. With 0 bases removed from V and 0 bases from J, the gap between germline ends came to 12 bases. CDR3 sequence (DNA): TGCGCCAGCAGCTTGGCGAGAGGCCAGCTGAACACTGAAGCTTTCTTT. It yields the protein CASSLARGQLNTEAFF.

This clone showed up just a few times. This CDR3 reads CASQGFNQPQHF. CDR3 sequence (DNA): TGTGCCAGCCAGGGGTTCAATCAGCCCCAGCATTTT. The V and J genes are TRBV6-6 and TRBJ1-5; TRBD1 is a possible D gene (6 bases). The CDR3 length is 12 residues. V lost 8 bases to trimming and J lost 3 bases, with 8 bases between them. CDR1 is MNHNY, CDR2 SVGAGI, per germline (reference sequence).

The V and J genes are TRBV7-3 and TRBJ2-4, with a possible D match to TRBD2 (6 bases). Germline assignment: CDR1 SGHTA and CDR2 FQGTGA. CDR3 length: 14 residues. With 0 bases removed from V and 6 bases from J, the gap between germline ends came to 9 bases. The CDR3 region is CASSLTTAGNIQYF. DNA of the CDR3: TGTGCCAGCAGCTTAACCACAGCGGGAAACATTCAGTACTTC.